This TCR beta chain came from a study of blood T cell repertoires in COVID-19. Libraries were prepared by immunoSEQ multiplex PCR; TCRdb keeps only in-frame clonotypes and omits some of them. Of more than 85,000 clones in the sample, roughly 84% are singletons; the top ten hold about an eighth. Trimming pared 1 base from V and 0 bases from J, leaving 12 bases between. Per germline, CDR1 MNHNY and CDR2 SVGAGI (reference sequence). CDR3 length equals 16 residues. The sequence was obtained from a human donor in a cohort sampled during active COVID-19. This chain joins TRBV6-6 and TRBJ1-2, with no clear D. The sample taken for sequencing was peripheral blood. The chain's CDR3 is CASSYLSDGTNYGYTF. In DNA form, the CDR3 reads TGTGCCAGCAGTTACTTGAGCGACGGGACTAACTATGGCTACACCTTC.